Shown below are 31 T cell receptor beta chains from a single sample sequenced in a study of blood T cell repertoires in COVID-19. The method was immunoSEQ multiplex PCR; TCRdb's version includes in-frame clones alone and lacks a portion of them. The profile covers under 250,000 clones, with approximately 89% appearing a single time and roughly 6% taken by the ten largest. Sequencing was performed on peripheral blood. The source of these receptors is a woman aged 25 to 45 with COVID-19, enrolled during active disease.

The V gene is TRBV15, the J gene TRBJ2-3; 9 nucleotides align to TRBD2. This CDR3 region has 15 residues. CDR1 LNHNV and CDR2 YYDKDF come from the germline V gene (reference sequence). The trim removed 3 bases at V and 3 bases at J, leaving 4 bases unmatched. CDR3 coding DNA: TGTGCCACCAGCAGTAGCGGGAGAACGACAGATACGCAGTATTTT. It specifies CATSSSGRTTDTQYF.

The chain joins TRBV19 to TRBJ2-7; 7 positions agree with TRBD1. CDR3 length: 15 residues. V trimming: 4 bases; J trimming: 0 bases; junction bases outside the gene matches: 6. Germline CDR1 and CDR2: LNHDA and SQIVND (reference sequence). As DNA, the CDR3 is TGTGCCAGTAGTAACGGGCGGACAGGCTCCTACGAGCAGTACTTC. As protein: CASSNGRTGSYEQYF.

CDR3 bases: TGTGCCACCAGTGTCCCGACACAGACTAGCGGGGGGCCAGATACGCAGTATTTT. Amino acids: CATSVPTQTSGGPDTQYF. The rearrangement links TRBV24-1 to TRBJ2-3; TRBD2 agrees at 13 bases. The V segment lost 5 bases and the J segment 4 bases; nucleotides outside the gene matches: 11. The CDR3 consists of 18 residues. Per the germline V gene, CDR1 is KGHDR and CDR2 is SFDVKD.

The CDR3 reads CASNSVSSYNEQFF. CDR3 nucleotide sequence: TGCGCCAGCAATAGCGTCAGCTCCTACAATGAGCAGTTCTTC. The chain has TRBV5-1 and TRBJ2-1; D perhaps matches TRBD2 (5 bases). V lost 6 bases, J lost 0 bases, and 10 bases lay in between. This CDR3 is 14 amino acids long. Germline V gives CDR1 SGHRS, CDR2 YFSETQ.

The V and J genes are TRBV11-2 and TRBJ2-7; 8 nucleotides line up with TRBD1. Per the germline V gene, CDR1 is SGHAT and CDR2 is FQNNGV. This CDR3 is built from 14 residues. V dropped 4 bases and J dropped 0; count of bases not matched to a gene: 2. CDR3 in amino acids: CASSYRGSSYEQYF. In DNA form, the CDR3 reads TGTGCCAGCAGCTACAGGGGGAGCTCCTACGAGCAGTACTTC.

This clone was detected only once. V is TRBV6-5 and J is TRBJ1-2; D unresolved. The CDR3 runs 12 residues. From germline, CDR1 is MNHEY and CDR2 SVGAGI. V shed 7 bases and J shed 3 bases, with 9 bases lying between them. DNA of the CDR3: TGTGCCAGCATCCTAATGGACTATGGCTACACCTTC. It translates to CASILMDYGYTF.

The rearrangement joins TRBV11-3 to TRBJ2-5, with TRBD1 matching 8 bases. With 1 base clipped from V and 5 bases from J, the junction kept 6 bases outside the gene matches. The CDR3 length is 15 residues. CDR1 is SGHNT, CDR2 YENEEA, per germline. The CDR3 DNA follows: TGTGCCAGCAGCTTAGGACAGGGGAGGCGGGAGACCCAGTACTTC. This codes for CASSLGQGRRETQYF.

The chain is built from TRBV4-1 and TRBJ2-5; D unclear. Deletions cut 0 bases from V and 2 bases from J, with 10 bases between. Germline loops: CDR1 MGHRA, CDR2 YSYEKL. The CDR3 is 15 residues long. The CDR3 region is CASSQDRFAQETQYF. CDR3 coding DNA: TGCGCCAGCAGCCAAGATCGGTTTGCACAAGAGACCCAGTACTTC.

The chain recombines TRBV6-1 with TRBJ2-5; D not certain. The CDR3 consists of 14 residues. Germline CDR1 reads MNHNS; CDR2 reads SASEGT. The V gene lost 1 base and the J gene lost 1 base, with 7 bases spanning the gap. CDR3 DNA sequence: TGTGCCAGCAGTGAAGTTGGCAGCCAAGAGACCCAGTACTTC. It yields the protein CASSEVGSQETQYF.

This sequence joins TRBV11-3 and TRBJ2-7; 7 bases line up with TRBD1. Germline V gives CDR1 SGHNT, CDR2 YENEEA. The CDR3 runs 13 residues. The J segment lost 5 bases and the V segment lost 5 bases, leaving 6 bases of the junction unmatched. For the CDR3, the DNA is TGTGCCAGCAGCCGAACAGGGGCGGACGAGCAGTACTTC. Residues: CASSRTGADEQYF.

This clone was seen just once. The chain employs TRBV5-6 and TRBJ1-4, with TRBD1 matching over 7 bases. Germline loops: CDR1 SGHDT, CDR2 YYEEEE. The CDR3 is made up of 13 amino acids. The ends lost 5 bases at V and 8 bases at J; junction bases unmatched: 6. The CDR3 DNA reads TGTGCCAGCAGAGGGACAGTTGGAGAAAAACTGTTTTTT. It codes for CASRGTVGEKLFF.

This sequence joins TRBV10-3 and TRBJ2-1, with 9 bases aligning to TRBD1. The V segment lost 2 bases and the J segment 1 base; nucleotides outside the gene matches: 9. Germline CDR1 ENHRY, CDR2 SYGVKD. The CDR3 spans 18 residues. Here the CDR3 reads CAISEPIWDRESYNEQFF. The CDR3 bases are TGTGCCATCAGTGAGCCCATCTGGGACAGGGAATCCTACAATGAGCAGTTCTTC.

The chain has TRBV11-3 and TRBJ2-3; possible D gene TRBD2, 5 bases. Trimming took off 2 bases at V and 5 bases at J, with 14 bases between the two ends. The V gene's germline CDR1 is SGHNT and CDR2 YENEEA. The CDR3 length is 15 residues. CDR3 sequence reads: CASSLNSLAGDTQYF. The CDR3 DNA follows: TGTGCCAGCAGCTTAAACTCTCTAGCAGGAGATACGCAGTATTTT.

As for this clone: This sample also contains other DNA sequences that code for the same CDR3. CDR3 in amino acids: CASSQRGAGELFF. DNA of the CDR3: TGTGCCAGCAGCCAGCGGGGAGCCGGGGAGCTGTTTTTT. The V gene is TRBV3-1 (or the pseudogene TRBV3-2), the J gene TRBJ2-2; weak D call: TRBD2 (6 bases). CDR1 LGHDT and CDR2 YNNKEL come from the germline V gene (reference sequence). Trimming removed 3 bases from V and 6 bases from J, with 8 bases in between. CDR3 size: 13 residues.

The chain carries TRBV10-3 and TRBJ2-6; TRBD1 matches at 7 bases. Per germline, CDR1 ENHRY and CDR2 SYGVKD. V was pared by 6 bases and J by 0 bases, with 5 bases of the junction left unmatched. This CDR3 spans 16 amino acids. The CDR3, as DNA: TGTGCCATCAGCAGACAGGGAAGCTCTGGGGCCAACGTCCTGACTTTC. Amino acid sequence: CAISRQGSSGANVLTF.

V gene TRBV9 combines with J gene TRBJ2-3; TRBD2 is a possible D gene (5 bases). Trimming pared 3 bases from V and 3 bases from J, leaving 11 bases between. This CDR3 is built from 14 residues. Germline-derived CDR1 and CDR2 are SGDLS and YYNGEE. The CDR3 spells CASSARTSTDTQYF. CDR3 in DNA: TGTGCCAGCAGCGCTCGAACTAGTACAGATACGCAGTATTTT.

This clone has more than one count but fewer than ten. This sequence joins TRBV15 and TRBJ1-6; 11 bases line up with TRBD1. The CDR3 extends over 16 amino acids. Germline CDR1 reads LNHNV; CDR2 reads YYDKDF (reference sequence). J lost 9 bases, V lost 3 bases, and 7 bases had no gene match. The CDR3 sequence: CATSSNRDRGISPLHF. The CDR3 DNA sequence: TGTGCCACCAGCAGCAACCGGGACAGGGGGATTTCACCCCTCCACTTT.

This clone was found a few times. The V and J genes are TRBV5-8 and TRBJ1-5; D not certain. Germline assignment: CDR1 SGHTS and CDR2 YDEGEE. V was pared by 4 bases and J by 3 bases, with 17 bases between. This CDR3 region has 16 residues. This chain's CDR3 is CASSVFSLVNNQPQHF. For the CDR3, the DNA is TGTGCCAGCAGCGTCTTCTCTCTCGTTAACAATCAGCCCCAGCATTTT.

The V call is TRBV2, the J call TRBJ1-2; no clear D. This CDR3 is 11 amino acids long. V was pared by 8 bases and J by 3 bases, with 7 bases between. CDR1 SNHLY and CDR2 FYNNEI come from the germline V gene. This CDR3 is CASGRDYGYTF. CDR3 DNA sequence: TGTGCCAGCGGGAGGGACTATGGCTACACCTTC.

This clone came up once. The chain links TRBV2 to TRBJ2-5, with TRBD2 matching over 11 bases. This CDR3 comprises 15 residues. The junction had 2 bases not matched to a gene; V was cut back by 5 bases and J by 0 bases. CDR1 is SNHLY and CDR2 is FYNNEI in the germline V gene. DNA of the CDR3: TGTGCCAGCAGTCGACTAGCGGGGTACCAAGAGACCCAGTACTTC. Residues: CASSRLAGYQETQYF.

The chain recombines TRBV14 with TRBJ2-2; no reliable D call. Trimming removed 0 bases from V and 6 bases from J, with 5 bases in between. The CDR3 length is 13 residues. Germline assignment: CDR1 SGHDN and CDR2 FVKESK. This CDR3 is CASSQDRAGELFF. DNA of the CDR3: TGTGCCAGCAGCCAAGATCGAGCCGGGGAGCTGTTTTTT.

Concerning this clone: Germline and junction disagree at one end, which may indicate a read error. The CDR3 loop is CASSRTGGSNEQYF. In nucleotides, the CDR3 is TGTGCCAGCAGCCGGACAGGGGGCTCCAACGAGCAGTACTTC. The gene calls are TRBV28 and TRBJ2-7, with 11 bases that match TRBD1. The CDR3 spans 14 residues. Germline lookup yields CDR1 MDHEN and CDR2 SYDVKM.

The CDR3 bases are TGCAGCGTATTTCAGGGGGCCCTCGGTGGCTACACCTTC. Translating it yields CSVFQGALGGYTF. The rearrangement links TRBV29-1 to TRBJ1-2; 8 bases are a match to TRBD1. The CDR3 length is 13 residues. Trimming at V came to 6 bases and at J to 7 bases, leaving 10 bases not matched to a gene. Germline V gene lookup returns CDR1 SQVTM and CDR2 ANQGSEA. The whole variable domain, filled in from reference TRBV29-1 and TRBJ1-2, reads SAVISQKPSRDICQRGTSLTIQCQVDSQVTMMFWYRQQPGQSLTLIATANQGSEATYESGFVIDKFPISRPNLTFSTLTVSNMSPEDSSIYLCSVFQGALGGYTFGSGTRLTVV.

This chain uses TRBV9 with TRBJ2-2; possibly TRBD2 for D (6 bases). The V gene lost 0 bases and the J gene lost 2 bases, with 20 bases spanning the gap. CDR3 length: 19 amino acids. The germline gives CDR1 SGDLS, CDR2 YYNGEE. CDR3: CASSVDVGDWGLNTGELFF. Here the CDR3 DNA reads TGTGCCAGCAGCGTAGATGTCGGTGACTGGGGACTTAACACCGGGGAGCTGTTTTTT.

The chain links TRBV3-1 (or the pseudogene TRBV3-2) to TRBJ2-3; 9 bases are shared with TRBD2. V lost 8 bases to trimming and J lost 0 bases; unmatched junction nucleotides: 12. Germline V gives CDR1 LGHDT, CDR2 YNNKEL (reference sequence). The CDR3 is 17 residues long. The CDR3 coding sequence is TGTGCCAGCGCTGGCGGGAGGGCCTCTTCTAGCACAGATACGCAGTATTTT. It encodes CASAGGRASSSTDTQYF.

This chain uses TRBV6-2 or TRBV6-3 with TRBJ2-7; D is possibly TRBD1 (5 bases). Germline loops: CDR1 MNHEY, CDR2 SVGEGT. The CDR3 sequence is 13 residues long. Trimming cost V 0 bases and J 2 bases, with 5 bases left between them. This CDR3 is CASSYSDTYEQYV. The CDR3 DNA reads TGTGCCAGCAGTTACTCGGACACCTACGAGCAGTACGTC.

DNA of the CDR3: TGCGCCAGCAGCCAAGAGCCTAGCGGGGGGGCCAGCTACAATGAGCAGTTCTTC. Its protein product is CASSQEPSGGASYNEQFF. The rearrangement links TRBV4-1 to TRBJ2-1; TRBD2 matches at 12 bases. Germline V gene data show CDR1 as MGHRA and CDR2 as YSYEKL. This CDR3 contains 18 residues. The ends lost 0 bases at V and 3 bases at J; junction bases unmatched: 6.

The chain couples TRBV29-1 to TRBJ2-1; D gene uncertain. V was pared by 6 bases and J by 14 bases, with 23 bases between. Germline V CDR1 and CDR2: SQVTM, ANQGSEA. The CDR3 contains 13 residues. CDR3 bases: TGCAGCGTCGATGAAACGATGACCACCGCGGAGTTCTTC. Amino acid sequence: CSVDETMTTAEFF.

This sequence joins TRBV4-1 and TRBJ1-2; tentative D call: TRBD1 (6 bases). Deletions cut 7 bases from V and 1 base from J, with 10 bases between. CDR3 length equals 13 residues. Germline CDR1 MGHRA, CDR2 YSYEKL. The CDR3 region is CASTAGVNYGYTF. Here the CDR3 DNA reads TGCGCCAGCACCGCAGGGGTTAACTATGGCTACACCTTC.

The chain joins TRBV2 to TRBJ2-7, with 9 bases identical to TRBD2. CDR1 is SNHLY, CDR2 FYNNEI, per germline. The CDR3 totals 15 residues. J lost 2 bases, V lost 3 bases, and 5 bases had no gene match. CDR3 sequence: CASSEEAGGPYEQYF. CDR3 bases: TGTGCCAGCAGTGAGGAAGCGGGGGGCCCCTACGAGCAGTACTTC. The variable domain in full, with the rest retrieved from reference TRBV2 and TRBJ2-7, is EPEVTQTPSHQVTQMGQEVILRCVPISNHLYFYWYRQILGQKVEFLVSFYNNEISEKSEIFDDQFSVERPDGSNFTLKIRSTKLEDSAMYFCASSEEAGGPYEQYFGPGTRLTVT.

V is TRBV6-4 and J is TRBJ1-5; unclear D gene. With 10 bases removed from V and 1 base from J, the gap between germline ends came to 14 bases. The CDR3 covers 14 residues. Germline CDR1 reads MRHNA; CDR2 reads SNTAGT. Written as DNA, the CDR3 is TGTGCCACTCCACCGGGGTCGAGCAATCAGCCCCAGCATTTT. Its protein is CATPPGSSNQPQHF.